Sequencing of this TCR beta chain was carried out in a study of blood T cells in healthy people across ages. The J segment lost 9 bases and the V segment lost 1 base, leaving 4 bases of the junction unmatched. Germline values: CDR1 MNHEY, CDR2 SVGEGT. This CDR3 region has 15 residues. Primed by a sample-barcoded 5' primer and a J-beta primer mix, a second PCR proceeded for about 6 to 11 cycles. Each CDR3 protein is one row after TCRdb ran MiXCR on the 5' RACE reads. The sample includes over 1.5 million distinct CDR3 sequences, around half of them seen just once. V is TRBV6-2 or TRBV6-3 and J is TRBJ1-6, with TRBD1 matching over 9 bases. The specimen sequenced was blood. The sequence derives from a woman in her thirties or forties in good health. CDR3 nucleotide sequence: TGTGCCAGCAGTTACTTTCCGGACAGGGGTTCACCCCTCCACTTT. It translates to CASSYFPDRGSPLHF.